The clone carrying this TCR beta chain has just a few counts. Its matching antigen is unknown. The CDR3 sequence is 17 residues long. Trimming removed 6 bases at V and 0 bases at J, with 19 bases between. Germline V lookup: CDR1 MDHEN, CDR2 SYDVKM. The data belong to a study of T cell repertoires in cytomegalovirus infection. Across the study: An indication of both CMV infection and matching HLA type came from public TCR beta signatures.

A single record per CDR3 protein comes from TCRdb applying MiXCR to the reads. The table has about 230,000 distinct CDR3 sequences, approximately 24% seen once. Study-wide results and caveats: HLA-C-restricted, CMV-specific TCR beta clonotypes were dominant ex vivo.

This TCR derives from a human donor in good health (CMV status not recorded). Some clones in this sample may be carry-over from other donors' samples. Input material: CD8+ T cells from PBMCs. The chain is built from TRBV28 and TRBJ2-3; D is perhaps TRBD1 or TRBD2 (5 bases each). Here the CDR3 reads CASSLILGDPSTDTQYF. In DNA, the CDR3 is TGTGCCAGCAGCCTAATCCTGGGGGACCCTAGCACAGATACGCAGTATTTT.